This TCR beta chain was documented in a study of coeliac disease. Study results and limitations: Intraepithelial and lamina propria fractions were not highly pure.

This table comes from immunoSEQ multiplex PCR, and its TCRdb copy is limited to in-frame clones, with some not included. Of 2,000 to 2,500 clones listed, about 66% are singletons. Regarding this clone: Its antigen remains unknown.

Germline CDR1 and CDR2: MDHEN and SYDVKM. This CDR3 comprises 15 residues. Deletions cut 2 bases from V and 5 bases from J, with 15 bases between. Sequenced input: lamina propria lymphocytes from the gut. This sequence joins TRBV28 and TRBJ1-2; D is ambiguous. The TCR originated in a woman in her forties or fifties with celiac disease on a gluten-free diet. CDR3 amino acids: CASSLGSLERYGYTF. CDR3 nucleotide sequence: TGTGCCAGCAGTTTAGGCTCCCTAGAACGGTATGGCTACACCTTC.